This record concerns one TCR beta chain sequence. No antigen is known for it. This sample is drawn from a study of T cell responses to AZD1222 COVID-19 vaccine. Here immunoSEQ multiplex PCR was the method, and the copy in TCRdb shows in-frame clones only, minus some. The table records about 120,000 clones, roughly 85% of them present only once. Study observations and caveats: Variant regions that are unmutated are reportedly the target of nearly half of spike-specific TCRs. Spike-specific TCR breadth and depth went up after people got two AZD1222 doses. Regions 160-218 and 743-854 dominated among vaccine-associated CD4 TCRs spanning spike. Females outnumbered males among donors, who were mostly white British; clonal diversity was possibly underestimated.

This CDR3 is 17 amino acids long. V was clipped by 0 bases and J by 0 bases, with 12 bases between them. Germline V gene lookup returns CDR1 MNHEY and CDR2 SVGEGT. V usage is TRBV6-2 or TRBV6-3 and J usage is TRBJ1-5; D call uncertain. The origin of this receptor is an adult in good health. Source: peripheral blood, taken on day 0 of MenACWY control vaccination. CDR3 DNA sequence: TGTGCCAGCAGTTACTCTAGAGGGCGAAATAGCAATCAGCCCCAGCATTTT. Protein product: CASSYSRGRNSNQPQHF.